Listed below are T cell receptor beta chains from one sample, sequenced in a study of shared clonotypes between healthy human individuals. TCRdb keeps only in-frame clones here, not all; method: immunoSEQ multiplex PCR. The table lists 2 million to 2.5 million clones, more than 90% of them singletons. Material for sequencing was naive CD4+ T cells sorted from blood. These TCRs come from a man in his late teens or twenties in good health. Both conserved end residues are part of each CDR3. The D gene is left open where the match is weak. The size field is filled for only some rows; it gives once, few, many or a size class.

D	size	J	V	DNA	CDR3
-	-	TRBJ2-2	TRBV28	TGTGCCAGCAGCCCGGCAAGAGGGGTAGACTGGAACACCGGGGAGCTGTTTTTT	CASSPARGVDWNTGELFF
-	-	TRBJ1-1	TRBV28	TGTGCCAGCAGTCCCCCCTCGGGGTCGGGAGCTTTCTTT	CASSPPSGSGAFF
TRBD1	-	TRBJ2-7	TRBV25-1	TGTGCCAGCAGTCTCTCCGGGACAGGTGACTACGAGCAGTACTTC	CASSLSGTGDYEQYF
-	-	TRBJ2-3	TRBV28	TGTGCCAGCAGTTTATCTGCGGGGCGCACAGATACGCAGTATTTT	CASSLSAGRTDTQYF
TRBD1	-	TRBJ1-1	TRBV18	TGTGCCAGCTCACCCAGGACAGGGAACACTGAAGCTTTCTTT	CASSPRTGNTEAFF
TRBD1	few	TRBJ1-6	TRBV10-1	TGCGCCAGCAGTGGACAGGGCGGTTCACCCCTCCACTTT	CASSGQGGSPLHF
-	-	TRBJ2-7	TRBV5-1	TGCGCCAGCAGCCCCTCTTTTGCGGGGGCAAACGAGCAGTACTTC	CASSPSFAGANEQYF
-	-	TRBJ1-1	TRBV7-6	TGTGCCAGCAGCTTGCAGGGGATGAACACTGAAGCTTTCTTT	CASSLQGMNTEAFF
-	-	TRBJ2-7	TRBV30	TGTGCCTGGAGGGGGCTAGGCCCAGGGCAGTACTTC	CAWRGLGPGQYF
-	once	TRBJ2-1	TRBV7-2	TGTGCCAGCAGCCTAGGGCCTAGGAACGGTGAGCAGTTCTTC	CASSLGPRNGEQFF
-	-	TRBJ1-4	TRBV19	TGTGCCAGTCGAAGGGGTCAGGCCAATGAAAAACTGTTTTTT	CASRRGQANEKLFF